This T cell receptor (beta chain) emerged from a study of CD8 T cell repertoires and HIV-1 epitope variants. Sequencing was performed with immunoSEQ multiplex PCR; in TCRdb, only in-frame clones are kept and a portion is missing. Of some 87,000 clones listed, over 70% are singletons. This clone was seen just once. Sample: uncultured baseline CD8+ T cells from peripheral blood mononuclear cells (PBMCs). This clonotype was sampled from a male donor with HIV.

The CDR3 region has the DNA TGTGCCAGCAGCTTAGATGGGAGAGGGGACACCATATATTTT. It yields the protein CASSLDGRGDTIYF. The gene calls are TRBV7-2 and TRBJ1-3, with a tentative D call TRBD1 (5 bases). The V gene lost 1 base and the J gene lost 8 bases, with 12 bases spanning the gap. The germline V gene has CDR1 SGHTA and CDR2 FQGNSA. CDR3 length: 14 residues. Complete variable domain (other parts from reference TRBV7-2 and TRBJ1-3): GAGVSQSPSNKVTEKGKDVELRCDPISGHTALYWYRQSLGQGLEFLIYFQGNSAPDKSGLPSDRFSAERTGGSVSTLTIQRTQQEDSAVYLCASSLDGRGDTIYFGEGSWLTVV.